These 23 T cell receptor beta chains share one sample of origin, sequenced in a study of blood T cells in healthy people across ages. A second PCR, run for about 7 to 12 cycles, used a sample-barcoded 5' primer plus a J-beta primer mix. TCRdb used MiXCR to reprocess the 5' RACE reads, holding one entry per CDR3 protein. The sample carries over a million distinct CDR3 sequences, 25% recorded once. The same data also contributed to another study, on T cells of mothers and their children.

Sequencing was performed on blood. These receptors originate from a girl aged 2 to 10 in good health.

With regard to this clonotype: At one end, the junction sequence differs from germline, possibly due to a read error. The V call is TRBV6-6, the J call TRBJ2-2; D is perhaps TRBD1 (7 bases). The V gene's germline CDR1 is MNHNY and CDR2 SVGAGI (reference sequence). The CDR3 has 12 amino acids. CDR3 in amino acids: CASTGGTGELSF. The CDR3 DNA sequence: TGTGCCAGCACAGGGGGGACGGGGGAGCTGTCTTTT.

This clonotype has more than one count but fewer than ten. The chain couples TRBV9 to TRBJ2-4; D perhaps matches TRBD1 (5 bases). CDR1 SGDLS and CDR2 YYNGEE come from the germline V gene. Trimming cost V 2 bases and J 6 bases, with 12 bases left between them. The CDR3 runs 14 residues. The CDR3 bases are TGTGCCAGCAGCGTCGGCCAGGGATTAAACATTCAGTACTTC. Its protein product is CASSVGQGLNIQYF.

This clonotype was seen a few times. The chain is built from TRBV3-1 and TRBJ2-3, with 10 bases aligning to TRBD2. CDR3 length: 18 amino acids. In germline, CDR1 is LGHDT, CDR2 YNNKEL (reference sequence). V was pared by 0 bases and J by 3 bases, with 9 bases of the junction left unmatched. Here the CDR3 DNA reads TGTGCCAGCAGCCAAGATGCTAGCGGGGGTAGTCGGACAGATACGCAGTATTTT. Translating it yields CASSQDASGGSRTDTQYF.

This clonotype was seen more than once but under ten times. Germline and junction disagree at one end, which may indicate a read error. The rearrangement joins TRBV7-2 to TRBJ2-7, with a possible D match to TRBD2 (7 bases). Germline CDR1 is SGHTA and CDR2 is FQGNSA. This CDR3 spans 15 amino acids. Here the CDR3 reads CASSLGLGGTMEQYF. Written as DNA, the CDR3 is TGCGCCAGCAGCTTAGGACTAGGGGGGACGATGGAGCAGTACTTC.

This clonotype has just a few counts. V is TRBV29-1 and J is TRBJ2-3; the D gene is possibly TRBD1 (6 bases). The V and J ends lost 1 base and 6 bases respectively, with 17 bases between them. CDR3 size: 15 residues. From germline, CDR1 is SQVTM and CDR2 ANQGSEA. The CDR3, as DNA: TGCAGCGTTGAAGCCTCTTGGGGGCGAAGGGATACGCAGTATTTT. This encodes CSVEASWGRRDTQYF.

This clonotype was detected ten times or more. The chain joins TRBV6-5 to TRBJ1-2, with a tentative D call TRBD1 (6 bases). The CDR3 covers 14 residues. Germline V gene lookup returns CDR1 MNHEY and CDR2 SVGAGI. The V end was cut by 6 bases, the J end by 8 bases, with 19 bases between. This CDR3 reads CASSHMGGARGYTF. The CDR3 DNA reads TGTGCCAGCAGCCATATGGGGGGGGCGCGGGGCTACACCTTC.

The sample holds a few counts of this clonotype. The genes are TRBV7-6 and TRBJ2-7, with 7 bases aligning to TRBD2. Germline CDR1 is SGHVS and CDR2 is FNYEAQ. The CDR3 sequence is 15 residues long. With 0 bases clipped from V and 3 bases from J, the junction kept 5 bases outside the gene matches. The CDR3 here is CASSLALVAGYEQYF. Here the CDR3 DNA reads TGTGCCAGCAGCTTAGCGTTGGTAGCGGGCTACGAGCAGTACTTC. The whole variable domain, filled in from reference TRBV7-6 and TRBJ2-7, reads GAGVSQSPRYKVTKRGQDVALRCDPISGHVSLYWYRQALGQGPEFLTYFNYEAQQDKSGLPNDRFSAERPEGSISTLTIQRTEQRDSAMYRCASSLALVAGYEQYFGPGTRLTVT.

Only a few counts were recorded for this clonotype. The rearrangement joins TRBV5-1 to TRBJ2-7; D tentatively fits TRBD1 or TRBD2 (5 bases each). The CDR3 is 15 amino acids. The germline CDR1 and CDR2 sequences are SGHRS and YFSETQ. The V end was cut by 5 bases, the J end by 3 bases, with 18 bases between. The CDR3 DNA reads TGCGCCAGCAGTACGGGCCCAGGGAGCATCTACGAGCAGTACTTC. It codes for CASSTGPGSIYEQYF.

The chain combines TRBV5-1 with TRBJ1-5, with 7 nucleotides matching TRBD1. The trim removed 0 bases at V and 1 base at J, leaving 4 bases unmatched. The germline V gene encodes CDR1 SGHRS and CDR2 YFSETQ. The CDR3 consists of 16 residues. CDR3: CASSLGAGGSNQPQHF. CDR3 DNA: TGCGCCAGCAGCTTGGGGGCAGGGGGGAGCAATCAGCCCCAGCATTTT.

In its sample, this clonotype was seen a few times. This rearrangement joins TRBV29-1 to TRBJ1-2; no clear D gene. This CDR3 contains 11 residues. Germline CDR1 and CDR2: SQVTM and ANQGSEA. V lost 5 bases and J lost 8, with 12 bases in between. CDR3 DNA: TGCAGCGTTCTAAGGCCGGGAGGCTACACCTTC. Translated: CSVLRPGGYTF.

In nucleotides, the CDR3 is TGTGCCAGCAGCTCGCTATCCTCGGGGCTACTCCAAGAGACCCAGTACTTC. Translated: CASSSLSSGLLQETQYF. V and J are TRBV7-9 and TRBJ2-5; either TRBD1 or TRBD2 may supply D (5 bases each). The CDR3 extends over 17 amino acids. CDR1 is SEHNR, CDR2 FQNEAQ, per germline (reference sequence). V was trimmed by 4 bases and J by 1 base, leaving 19 bases between them.

The CDR3 DNA follows: TGTGCCAGCAGCTTAAGGTCGGGGGCCCGGAGCACCGGGGAGCTGTTTTTT. Protein sequence: CASSLRSGARSTGELFF. The chain employs TRBV7-9 and TRBJ2-2, with D possibly called TRBD1 or TRBD2 (6 bases each). With 2 bases removed from V and 4 bases from J, the gap between germline ends came to 17 bases. CDR1 is SEHNR, CDR2 FQNEAQ, per germline (reference sequence). The length of the CDR3 is 17 residues. Drawing the rest from reference TRBV7-9 and TRBJ2-2, the complete variable domain is DTGVSQNPRHKITKRGQNVTFRCDPISEHNRLYWYRQTLGQGPEFLTYFQNEAQLEKSRLLSDRFSAERPKGSFSTLEIQRTEQGDSAMYLCASSLRSGARSTGELFFGEGSRLTVL.

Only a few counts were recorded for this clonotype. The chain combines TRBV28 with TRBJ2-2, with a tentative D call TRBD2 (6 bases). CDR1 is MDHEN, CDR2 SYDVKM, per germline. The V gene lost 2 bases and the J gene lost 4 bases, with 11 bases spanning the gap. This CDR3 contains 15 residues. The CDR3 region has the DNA TGTGCCAGCAGTTTAACCTACGGGGGCACCGGGGAGCTGTTTTTT. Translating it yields CASSLTYGGTGELFF.

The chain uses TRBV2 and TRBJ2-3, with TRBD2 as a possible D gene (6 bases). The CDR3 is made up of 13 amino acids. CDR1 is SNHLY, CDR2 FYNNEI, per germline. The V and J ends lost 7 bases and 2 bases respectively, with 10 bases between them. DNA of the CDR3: TGTGCCAGCACCGGGGGAGCCACAGATACGCAGTATTTT. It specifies CASTGGATDTQYF.

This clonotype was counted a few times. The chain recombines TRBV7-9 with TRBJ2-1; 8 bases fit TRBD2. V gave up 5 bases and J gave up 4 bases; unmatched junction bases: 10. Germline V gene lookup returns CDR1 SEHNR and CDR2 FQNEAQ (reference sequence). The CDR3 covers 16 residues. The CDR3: CASSRLAPQQYNEQFF. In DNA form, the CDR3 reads TGTGCCAGCAGCCGACTAGCGCCTCAACAATACAATGAGCAGTTCTTC. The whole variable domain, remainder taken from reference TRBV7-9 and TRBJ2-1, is DTGVSQNPRHKITKRGQNVTFRCDPISEHNRLYWYRQTLGQGPEFLTYFQNEAQLEKSRLLSDRFSAERPKGSFSTLEIQRTEQGDSAMYLCASSRLAPQQYNEQFFGPGTRLTVL.

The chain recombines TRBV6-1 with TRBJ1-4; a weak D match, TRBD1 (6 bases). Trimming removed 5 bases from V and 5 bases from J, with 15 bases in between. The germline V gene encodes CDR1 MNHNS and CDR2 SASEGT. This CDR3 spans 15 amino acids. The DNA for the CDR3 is TGTGCCAGCAGTCGGGCAGGGGCTGGAAATGAAAAACTGTTTTTT. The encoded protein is CASSRAGAGNEKLFF.

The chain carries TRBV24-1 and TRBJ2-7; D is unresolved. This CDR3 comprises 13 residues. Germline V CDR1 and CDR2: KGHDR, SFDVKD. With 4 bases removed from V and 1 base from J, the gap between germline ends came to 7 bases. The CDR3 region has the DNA TGTGCCACCAGTGACGGGCCTTCCTACGAGCAGTACTTC. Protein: CATSDGPSYEQYF.

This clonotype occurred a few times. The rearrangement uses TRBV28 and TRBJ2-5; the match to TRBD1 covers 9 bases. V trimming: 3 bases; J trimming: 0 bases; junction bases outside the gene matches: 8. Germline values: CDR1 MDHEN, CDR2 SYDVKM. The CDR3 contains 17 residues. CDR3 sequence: CASSFEEWTGDQETQYF. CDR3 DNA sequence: TGTGCCAGCAGTTTCGAAGAATGGACAGGGGACCAAGAGACCCAGTACTTC. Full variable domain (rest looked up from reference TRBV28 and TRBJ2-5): DVKVTQSSRYLVKRTGEKVFLECVQDMDHENMFWYRQDPGLGLRLIYFSYDVKMKEKGDIPEGYSVSREKKERFSLILESASTNQTSMYLCASSFEEWTGDQETQYFGPGTRLLVL.

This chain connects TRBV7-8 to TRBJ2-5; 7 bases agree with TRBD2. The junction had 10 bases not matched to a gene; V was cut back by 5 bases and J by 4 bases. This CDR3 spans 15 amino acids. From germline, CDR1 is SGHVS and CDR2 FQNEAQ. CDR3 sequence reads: CASSPLTSSGETQYF. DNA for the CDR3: TGTGCCAGCAGCCCATTGACTAGCTCGGGAGAGACCCAGTACTTC.

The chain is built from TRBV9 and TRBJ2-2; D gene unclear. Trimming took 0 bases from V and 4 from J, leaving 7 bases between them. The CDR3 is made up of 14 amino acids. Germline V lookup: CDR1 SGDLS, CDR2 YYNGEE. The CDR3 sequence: CASSVDVGTGELFF. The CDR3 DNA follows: TGTGCCAGCAGCGTAGATGTGGGCACCGGGGAGCTGTTTTTT.

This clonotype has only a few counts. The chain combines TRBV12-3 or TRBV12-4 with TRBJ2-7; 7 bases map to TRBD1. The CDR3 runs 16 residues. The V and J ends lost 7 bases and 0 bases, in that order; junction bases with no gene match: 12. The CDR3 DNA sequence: TGTGCCAGCAATTCTTACCCAAGGGACAGCTCCTACGAGCAGTACTTC. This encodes CASNSYPRDSSYEQYF.

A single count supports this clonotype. The CDR3 loop is CASRSGTFTDTQYF. CDR3 nucleotide sequence: TGTGCCAGCAGGTCCGGGACTTTCACAGATACGCAGTATTTT. The chain carries TRBV6-5 and TRBJ2-3, with D maybe TRBD2 (6 bases). The CDR3 sequence is 14 residues long. Germline values: CDR1 MNHEY, CDR2 SVGAGI. V lost 6 bases and J 2 bases, leaving 12 bases between the germline ends.

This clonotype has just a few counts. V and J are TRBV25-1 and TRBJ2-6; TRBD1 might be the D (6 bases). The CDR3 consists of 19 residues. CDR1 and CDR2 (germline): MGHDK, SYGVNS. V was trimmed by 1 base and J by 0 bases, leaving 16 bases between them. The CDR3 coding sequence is TGTGCCAGCAGTGAATTTGGAGGACAGTTCCGCTCTGGGGCCAACGTCCTGACTTTC. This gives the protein CASSEFGGQFRSGANVLTF. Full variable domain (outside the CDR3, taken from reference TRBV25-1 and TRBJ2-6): EADIYQTPRYLVIGTGKKITLECSQTMGHDKMYWYQQDPGMELHLIHYSYGVNSTEKGDLSSESTVSRIRTEHFPLTLESARPSHTSQYLCASSEFGGQFRSGANVLTFGAGSRLTVL.